This T cell receptor beta chain stems from a study of blood T cell repertoires in COVID-19. Study as a whole: COVID-19 samples collected from the United States, Italy and Spain covered acute and convalescent phases.

V was pared by 8 bases and J by 4 bases, with 31 bases between. This CDR3 has 19 residues. Germline CDR1 reads MDHEN; CDR2 reads SYDVKM. In the study's own analysis: Reference gene primer amplification gave nucleated cell count estimates. Profiled with immunoSEQ multiplex PCR; TCRdb holds only in-frame clones, not every one. D and trimming come from the DNA, and the V and J calls and clone size come from that table. The sample lists 220,000 or so clones; more than 80% were seen once. This sequence was found in a woman aged 18-35 years in a cohort exposed to, infected with or recovered from COVID-19 (not recorded which). The chain carries TRBV28 and TRBJ2-3; tentative D call: TRBD1 (6 bases). The sample was PBMCs or T cells enriched from blood (not recorded which). The CDR3 DNA sequence: TGTGCCAGCCTGGGGGCAGATCCTCCCCAGGCAAGGAGTTCAGATACGCAGTATTTT. Protein: CASLGADPPQARSSDTQYF.